Listed below are T cell receptor beta chains from one sample, sequenced in a study of blood T cell repertoires in COVID-19. Some clones are missing from TCRdb's copy, which holds only in-frame ones; the method was immunoSEQ multiplex PCR. The profile shows some 160,000 clones, approximately 80% of them singletons. The material sequenced was PBMCs or T cells enriched from blood (not recorded which). Receptor source: a woman in her 50s who had recovered from COVID-19. Each CDR3 is given with its conserved first and last residue. The D gene is left open where the match is weak. Expanded clones get a size class; other rows say once, few or many, or leave the size out.

abundance,v_gene,d_gene,j_gene,CDR3nt,CDR3aa
few,TRBV10-3,TRBD1,TRBJ1-2,TGTGCCATCAGTGATAACAGGGGGTCTGGCTACACCTTC,CAISDNRGSGYTF
once,TRBV19,NA,TRBJ1-4,TGTGCCAGTAGTTCGTGGGGACATCGAACTGAAAAACTGTTTTTT,CASSSWGHRTEKLFF
NA,TRBV5-4,NA,TRBJ2-1,TGTGCCAGCAGCTTGGTGGCGGCCACCTACAATGAGCAGTTCTTC,CASSLVAATYNEQFF
NA,TRBV2,NA,TRBJ1-1,TGTGCCAGCAGCCTTCGGGCGGGCACTGAAGCTTTCTTT,CASSLRAGTEAFF
NA,TRBV2,TRBD1,TRBJ1-6,TGTGCCAGCAGTGAAGACAGGGGATTGCGATCACCCCTCCACTTT,CASSEDRGLRSPLHF
NA,TRBV7-9,TRBD1,TRBJ1-4,TGTGCCAGCAGTTACAGGGGCGTGGGAAAACTGTTTTTT,CASSYRGVGKLFF
once,TRBV28,TRBD1,TRBJ2-5,TGTGCCAGCAGCACGACTGGGACAGTGGGGACCCAGTACTTC,CASSTTGTVGTQYF
NA,TRBV4-3,TRBD1,TRBJ1-3,TGCGCCAGCAGCCAAGATCCAGGGGGCCCGTCGGATGGAAACACCATATATTTT,CASSQDPGGPSDGNTIYF
few,TRBV15,NA,TRBJ2-7,TGTGCCACCAGCAGAGAACTGGTTTGGGAGCAGTACTTC,CATSRELVWEQYF
NA,TRBV3-1/TRBV3-2,NA,TRBJ1-2,TGTGCCAGCAGCCAAGGGCCAACAGAGGGCTATGGCTACACCTTC,CASSQGPTEGYGYTF
NA,TRBV9,NA,TRBJ2-7,TGTGCCAGCAGCACCGGGACTGGATCCTACGAGCAGTACTTC,CASSTGTGSYEQYF
NA,TRBV6-5,NA,TRBJ1-4,TGTGCCGCGGGGCGGCAAAATGAAAAACTGTTTTTT,CAAGRQNEKLFF
NA,TRBV20-1,TRBD2,TRBJ2-5,TGCAGTGCTCGTGGGGGGAGGGTGGAGACCCAGTACTTC,CSARGGRVETQYF
NA,TRBV7-2,NA,TRBJ2-3,TGTGCCAGCAGCCAACAGGTAACTAGCACAGATACGCAGTATTTT,CASSQQVTSTDTQYF
NA,TRBV29-1,NA,TRBJ1-2,TGCAGCGTTGTCCCGGGGATCTATGGCTACACCTTC,CSVVPGIYGYTF
NA,TRBV20-1,NA,TRBJ2-5,TGCAGTGCTACGATGCGAGAGACCCAGTACTTC,CSATMRETQYF
NA,TRBV7-2,TRBD1,TRBJ2-1,TGTGCCAGCAGCCGACAGGGGTACAATGAGCAGTTCTTC,CASSRQGYNEQFF
NA,TRBV7-2,TRBD2,TRBJ2-1,TGTGCCAGCAGCTTAGGACTAGCGGGGGGCCAGGGGCAGTTCTTC,CASSLGLAGGQGQFF
NA,TRBV28,TRBD1,TRBJ1-5,TGTGCCAGCAGCCCGCCCGGGACAGGGGGCATTCAGCCCCAGCATTTT,CASSPPGTGGIQPQHF
NA,TRBV5-4,TRBD1,TRBJ1-1,TGTGCCAGCAGCTTGAGGGGGCTTAGGGACACTGAAGCTTTCTTT,CASSLRGLRDTEAFF
few,TRBV3-1/TRBV3-2,NA,TRBJ1-1,TGTGCCAGCAGCCAAGATTTTGGGGCAGCTTTCTTT,CASSQDFGAAFF
NA,TRBV9,TRBD2,TRBJ2-1,TGTGCCAGCAGCGTAGGAGGGACTAGCGGTTACAATGAGCAGTTCTTC,CASSVGGTSGYNEQFF
NA,TRBV6-2/TRBV6-3,NA,TRBJ1-2,TGTGCCAGCAGCTTACAGTCTTATGGCTACACCTTC,CASSLQSYGYTF
NA,TRBV5-1,NA,TRBJ2-7,TGCGCCAGCAGCCTGGACTTTTACGAGCAGTACTTC,CASSLDFYEQYF
NA,TRBV10-3,TRBD1,TRBJ1-6,TGTGCCATCAGTGAGACCACAGGGGCCGGATCACCCCTCCACTTT,CAISETTGAGSPLHF
NA,TRBV7-9,TRBD1,TRBJ2-2,TGTGCCAGCAGCTTTACAGGGGGCAACACCGGGGAGCTGTTTTTT,CASSFTGGNTGELFF
NA,TRBV7-8,NA,TRBJ2-3,TGTGCCAGCAGTTGGAACGAGGGGACAACGCAGTATTTT,CASSWNEGTTQYF
NA,TRBV7-9,NA,TRBJ1-4,TGTGCCAGCAGCTTAGATCTCCATGAAAAACTGTTTTTT,CASSLDLHEKLFF
once,TRBV27,TRBD1,TRBJ1-1,TGTGCCAGCAGTTTGGAAACAGGGGGCGCGAACACTGAAGCTTTCTTT,CASSLETGGANTEAFF
NA,TRBV3-1/TRBV3-2,NA,TRBJ1-2,TGTGCCAGCAGCCAAGGTTATTCCTATGGCTACACCTTC,CASSQGYSYGYTF
NA,TRBV11-2,TRBD2,TRBJ2-5,TGTGCCAGCAGCCCTGGACTAGCGGGAGGGAAAGAGACCCAGTACTTC,CASSPGLAGGKETQYF
NA,TRBV29-1,TRBD1,TRBJ1-1,TGCAGCGGAAGACAGGGAGGCATGAACACTGAAGCTTTCTTT,CSGRQGGMNTEAFF
NA,TRBV28,TRBD1,TRBJ1-1,TGTGCCAGCAGCCCCCGGCCCGGACAGGGGCTCCGAGCTTTCTTT,CASSPRPGQGLRAFF
once,TRBV5-4,NA,TRBJ1-1,TGTGCCAGCAGCCCTAATACGGACACGTACACTGAAGCTTTCTTT,CASSPNTDTYTEAFF
once,TRBV2,NA,TRBJ1-2,TGTGCCAGCAGTGAAGGCAGGGTGGACGGCTATGGCTACACCTTC,CASSEGRVDGYGYTF
NA,TRBV4-3,TRBD2,TRBJ2-1,TGCGCCAGCAGCCACAACAGCCGCCTGGGACTAGCGGGGGGGTACAATGAGCAGTTCTTC,CASSHNSRLGLAGGYNEQFF
NA,TRBV6-2/TRBV6-3,NA,TRBJ1-2,TGTGCCAGCAGTTACACAGACAGTCTCTATGGCTACACCTTC,CASSYTDSLYGYTF
NA,TRBV5-4,NA,TRBJ1-2,TGTGCCAGCAGCTTGGGCCCAGTCTATGGCTACACCTTC,CASSLGPVYGYTF
NA,TRBV19,TRBD1,TRBJ1-4,TGTGCCAGTAGTGTTAAGGTGGGACAGGGTGGCGAAAAACTGTTTTTT,CASSVKVGQGGEKLFF
NA,TRBV28,NA,TRBJ2-1,TGTGCCAGCAGTTCCTTCGACAATGAGCAGTTCTTC,CASSSFDNEQFF
NA,TRBV7-2,TRBD1,TRBJ1-1,TGTGCCAGCAGCTTAACCGGACAGGGGAGCACTGAAGCTTTCTTT,CASSLTGQGSTEAFF
NA,TRBV9,TRBD2,TRBJ2-3,TGTGCCAGCAGCGTAGCGGGGATAGCGGGAGCCGATACGCAGTATTTT,CASSVAGIAGADTQYF
NA,TRBV24-1,NA,TRBJ2-2,TGTGCCACCAGTGAGAGGGCGGCCGGGGAGCTGTTTTTT,CATSERAAGELFF
NA,TRBV19,NA,TRBJ1-6,TGTGCCAGTACAGGGGATATAGATTCACCCCTCCACTTT,CASTGDIDSPLHF
NA,TRBV6-5,NA,TRBJ1-2,TGTGCCAGCAGCTCGACAGACACTAACTATGGCTACACCTTC,CASSSTDTNYGYTF
NA,TRBV18,TRBD2,TRBJ2-3,TGTGCCAGCTCACCATTCTCCGGGGGGGGCACAGATACGCAGTATTTT,CASSPFSGGGTDTQYF
NA,TRBV7-9,NA,TRBJ2-6,TGTGCCAGCAGCTTACGGGTATCGTCGCTAGGCTCTGGGGCCAACGTCCTGACTTTC,CASSLRVSSLGSGANVLTF
NA,TRBV13,TRBD2,TRBJ2-2,TGTGCCAGCAGCCCTCGACTAGCGGGGGGGCCCGGGGAGCTGTTTTTT,CASSPRLAGGPGELFF
NA,TRBV3-1/TRBV3-2,NA,TRBJ2-5,TGTGCCAGCAGCCCCAGGGGTGGCCCTCGGACCCAGTACTTC,CASSPRGGPRTQYF
NA,TRBV11-3,TRBD2,TRBJ2-1,TGTGCCAGCAGCTTAGACGGGACTAGCGGGGGGACCAACAATGAGCAGTTCTTC,CASSLDGTSGGTNNEQFF
NA,TRBV15,NA,TRBJ2-2,TGTGCCACCAGCAGACCGTCGGACAGTTTCGGGGAGCTGTTTTTT,CATSRPSDSFGELFF
NA,TRBV3-1/TRBV3-2,TRBD2,TRBJ2-1,TGTGCCAGCAGCCAAGAGGGACTAGCTTTTCGGAATGAGCAGTTCTTC,CASSQEGLAFRNEQFF
NA,TRBV7-7,TRBD2,TRBJ2-2,TGTGCTAGCAGTCCCACCGCGGGGGCCGGGGAGCTGTTTTTT,CASSPTAGAGELFF
NA,TRBV3-1/TRBV3-2,NA,TRBJ1-5,TGTGCCAGCAGCCAAGGGACAGATAATCAGCCCCAGCATTTT,CASSQGTDNQPQHF
NA,TRBV11-2,NA,TRBJ1-1,TGTGCCAGCAGCAGAGGAGTTGAAGCTTTCTTT,CASSRGVEAFF
few,TRBV5-4,NA,TRBJ1-4,TGTGCCAGCAGCTTGATGACATTTCGGGGTAATGAAAAACTGTTTTTT,CASSLMTFRGNEKLFF
NA,TRBV2,TRBD1,TRBJ2-3,TGTGCCAGGACGGACAGGTTGAGTGATACGCAGTATTTT,CARTDRLSDTQYF
NA,TRBV7-9,NA,TRBJ1-2,TGTGCCAGCAGCGATCAACTCCGAGGAGGCTACACCTTC,CASSDQLRGGYTF
NA,TRBV7-9,TRBD2,TRBJ2-7,TGTGCCAGCAGCCTAGCGGGAGGGACCTCCTACGAGCAGTACTTC,CASSLAGGTSYEQYF
NA,TRBV5-6,NA,TRBJ1-1,TGTGCCAGCAGCTTCGTGTTGAACACTGAAGCTTTCTTT,CASSFVLNTEAFF